This is a list of T cell receptor beta chains from one sample in a study of T-cell memory formation after mild COVID-19. TCRdb re-called the 5' RACE reads with MiXCR, one entry per CDR3 protein. The repertoire holds roughly 400,000 distinct CDR3 sequences, with more than 15% as singletons. Material: PBMCs or a T cell subset sorted from them (not recorded which). The receptors here all came from a man between 18 and 35 years old who had mild COVID-19 (a few samples of this study predate the infection). Cell type and time point are not known. CDR3s include the opening cysteine and the closing phenylalanine or tryptophan. A D gene is named only where the DNA matches it firmly. Only part of the rows carry a size: once, few, many, or a class if the clone is expanded.

D,V,size,J,CDR3,DNA
TRBD2,TRBV7-6,NA,TRBJ2-1,CASSPIAGASNEQFF,TGTGCCAGCAGTCCCATAGCGGGAGCCTCCAATGAGCAGTTCTTC
TRBD1,TRBV5-4,NA,TRBJ1-1,CASSPTGGRTEAFF,TGTGCCAGCAGTCCGACAGGGGGAAGAACTGAAGCTTTCTTT
TRBD2,TRBV7-3,few,TRBJ2-1,CASSPRRGSGGNEQFF,TGTGCCAGCAGCCCCCGCAGGGGTAGCGGGGGAAATGAGCAGTTCTTC
NA,TRBV20-1,NA,TRBJ2-3,CSAVTSRYTDTQYF,TGCAGTGCTGTCACTAGCAGATACACAGATACGCAGTATTTT
NA,TRBV5-5,few,TRBJ2-7,CASSLVATGVYEQYF,TGTGCCAGCAGCTTGGTGGCCACTGGGGTTTACGAGCAGTACTTC
NA,TRBV25-1,NA,TRBJ1-1,CATRSTGNTEAFF,TGTGCCACTCGTTCGACGGGAAACACTGAAGCTTTCTTT
NA,TRBV6-1,NA,TRBJ2-5,CASSETRAQETQYF,TGTGCCAGCAGTGAAACTAGGGCCCAAGAGACCCAGTACTTC
NA,TRBV6-6,few,TRBJ2-7,CASAGSPGTPYEQYF,TGTGCCAGCGCCGGATCTCCCGGGACCCCCTACGAGCAGTACTTC
NA,TRBV12-3/TRBV12-4,NA,TRBJ1-1,CASSLAGVGAFF,TGTGCCAGCAGTTTAGCTGGGGTCGGGGCTTTCTTT
NA,TRBV4-3,few,TRBJ1-2,CASSQDRDLRVGYTF,TGCGCCAGCAGCCAAGACAGGGATCTTCGAGTTGGCTACACCTTC
TRBD2,TRBV20-1,many,TRBJ2-3,CSARDIASGDADTQYF,TGCAGTGCTAGAGATATAGCTAGCGGGGATGCAGATACGCAGTATTTT
TRBD1,TRBV9,few,TRBJ2-1,CASSAPGTGANEQFF,TGTGCCAGCAGCGCCCCCGGGACAGGGGCGAATGAGCAGTTCTTC
NA,TRBV7-2,few,TRBJ1-1,CASSLMWDAEAFF,TGTGCCAGCAGCTTAATGTGGGACGCTGAAGCTTTCTTT
NA,TRBV7-3,few,TRBJ2-1,CASSPMGGLTYNEQFF,TGTGCCAGCAGCCCCATGGGGGGGCTAACCTACAATGAGCAGTTCTTC
NA,TRBV6-5,NA,TRBJ1-1,CASSQSTYLAYTEAFF,TGTGCCAGCAGCCAGTCAACCTACTTGGCGTACACTGAAGCTTTCTTT